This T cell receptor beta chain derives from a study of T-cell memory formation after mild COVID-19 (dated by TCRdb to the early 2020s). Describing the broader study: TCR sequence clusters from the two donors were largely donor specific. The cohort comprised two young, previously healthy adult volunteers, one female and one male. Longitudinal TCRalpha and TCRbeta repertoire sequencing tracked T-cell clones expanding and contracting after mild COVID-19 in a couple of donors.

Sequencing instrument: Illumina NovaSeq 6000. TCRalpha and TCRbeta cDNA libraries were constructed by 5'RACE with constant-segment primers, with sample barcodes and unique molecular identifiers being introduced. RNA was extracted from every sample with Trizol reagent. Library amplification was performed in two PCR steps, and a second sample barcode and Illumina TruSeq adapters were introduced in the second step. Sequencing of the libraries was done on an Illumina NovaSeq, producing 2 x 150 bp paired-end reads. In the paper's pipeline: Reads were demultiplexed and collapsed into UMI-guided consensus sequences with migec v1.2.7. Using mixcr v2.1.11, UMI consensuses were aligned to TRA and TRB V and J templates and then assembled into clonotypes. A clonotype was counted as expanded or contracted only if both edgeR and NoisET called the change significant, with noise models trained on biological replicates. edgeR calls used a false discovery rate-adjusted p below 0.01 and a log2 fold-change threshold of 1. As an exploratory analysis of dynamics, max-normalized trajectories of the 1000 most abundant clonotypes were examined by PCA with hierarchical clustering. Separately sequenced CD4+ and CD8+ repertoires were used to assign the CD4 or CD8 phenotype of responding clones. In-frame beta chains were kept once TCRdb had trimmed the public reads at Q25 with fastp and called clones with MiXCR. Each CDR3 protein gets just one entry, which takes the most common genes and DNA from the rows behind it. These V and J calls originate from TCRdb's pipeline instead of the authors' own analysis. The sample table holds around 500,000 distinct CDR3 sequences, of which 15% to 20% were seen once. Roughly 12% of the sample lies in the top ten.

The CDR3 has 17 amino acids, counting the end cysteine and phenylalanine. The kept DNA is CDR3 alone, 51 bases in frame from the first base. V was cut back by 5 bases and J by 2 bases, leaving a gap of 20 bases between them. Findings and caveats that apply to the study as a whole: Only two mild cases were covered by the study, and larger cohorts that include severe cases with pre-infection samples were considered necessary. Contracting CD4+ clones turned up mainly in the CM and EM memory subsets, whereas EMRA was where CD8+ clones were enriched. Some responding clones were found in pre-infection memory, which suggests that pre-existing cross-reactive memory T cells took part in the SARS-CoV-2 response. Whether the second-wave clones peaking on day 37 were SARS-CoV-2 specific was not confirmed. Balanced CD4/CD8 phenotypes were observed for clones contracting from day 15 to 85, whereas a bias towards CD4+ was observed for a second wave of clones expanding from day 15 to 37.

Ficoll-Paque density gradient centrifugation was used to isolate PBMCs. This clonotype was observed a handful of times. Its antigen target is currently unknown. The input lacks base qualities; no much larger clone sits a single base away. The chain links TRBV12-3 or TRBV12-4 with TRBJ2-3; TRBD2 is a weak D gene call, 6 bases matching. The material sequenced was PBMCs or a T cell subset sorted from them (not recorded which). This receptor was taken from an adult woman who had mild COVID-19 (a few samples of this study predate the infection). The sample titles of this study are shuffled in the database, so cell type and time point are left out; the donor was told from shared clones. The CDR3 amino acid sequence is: CASSPGRGGGSTDTQYF. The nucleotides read TGTGCCAGCAGTCCTGGCCGTGGGGGAGGATCCACAGATACGCAGTATTTT.